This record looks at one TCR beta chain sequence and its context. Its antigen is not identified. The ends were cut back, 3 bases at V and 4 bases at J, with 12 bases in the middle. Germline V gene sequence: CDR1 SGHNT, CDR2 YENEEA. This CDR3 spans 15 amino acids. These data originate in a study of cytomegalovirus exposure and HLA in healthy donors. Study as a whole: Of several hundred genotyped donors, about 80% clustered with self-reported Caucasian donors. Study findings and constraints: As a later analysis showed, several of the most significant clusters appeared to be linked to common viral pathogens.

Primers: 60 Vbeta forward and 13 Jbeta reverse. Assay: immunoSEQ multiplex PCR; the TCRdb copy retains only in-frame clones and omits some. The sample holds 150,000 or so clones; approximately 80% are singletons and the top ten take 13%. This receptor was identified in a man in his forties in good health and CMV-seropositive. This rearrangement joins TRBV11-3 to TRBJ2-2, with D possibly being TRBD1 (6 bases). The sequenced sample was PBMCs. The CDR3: CASSFGQSSTGELFF. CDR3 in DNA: TGTGCCAGCAGCTTCGGACAGTCCTCCACCGGGGAGCTGTTTTTT.